This TCR beta chain was profiled in a study of CXCR3-negative and CXCR3-positive naive CD8 T cells. Naive CD8+ T cells showed a CD45RO-CCR7+CD27+CD95- phenotype. UMI-labeled 5' RACE TRB cDNA libraries were prepared from the cells. TCRdb reprocessed the 5' RACE reads and reports one entry per CDR3 protein, with no DNA. In total, the table holds around 160,000 distinct CDR3 sequences. Notes on the study in general: Compared with CXCR3-negative naive cells, CXCR3-positive naive cells showed more hydrophobic TRB CDR3s. Naive cells that were CXCR3-negative or CXCR3-positive used TRBV-TRBJ genes alike, while memory cells diverged. Comparably high diversity marked both naive subsets, whereas memory CD8+ cells had much lower diversity.

The V gene's germline CDR1 is GTSNPN and CDR2 SVGIG (reference sequence). The CDR3 extends over 12 amino acids. Note on this clonotype: What it binds is not known.

The sample taken for sequencing was naive CXCR3+ CD8+ T cells from blood. The subset: CD45RO-CCR7+CD27+CD95- naive CD8+ T cells expressing CXCR3 (TNR3+). The origin of this receptor is a human donor in good health. Some clones in this sample may be carry-over from other donors' samples. This sequence joins TRBV30 and TRBJ1-2. The CDR3 sequence: CAWGQDNYGYTF. Full variable domain (remainder filled in from reference TRBV30 and TRBJ1-2): SQTIHQWPATLVQPVGSPLSLECTVEGTSNPNLYWYRQAAGRGLQLLFYSVGIGQISSEVPQNLSASRPQDRQFILSSKKLLLSDSGFYLCAWGQDNYGYTFGSGTRLTVV.